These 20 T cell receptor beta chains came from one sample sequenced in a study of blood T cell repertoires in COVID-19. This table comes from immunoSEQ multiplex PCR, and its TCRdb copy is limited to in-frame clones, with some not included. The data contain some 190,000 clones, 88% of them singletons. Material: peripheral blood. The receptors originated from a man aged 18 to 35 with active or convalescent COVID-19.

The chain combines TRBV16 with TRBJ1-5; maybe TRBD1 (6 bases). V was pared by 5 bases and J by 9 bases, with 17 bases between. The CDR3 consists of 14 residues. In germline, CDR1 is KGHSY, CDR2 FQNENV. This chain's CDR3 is CASSERQGLGPQHF. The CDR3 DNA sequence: TGTGCCAGCAGCGAAAGGCAGGGGTTAGGGCCCCAGCATTTT.

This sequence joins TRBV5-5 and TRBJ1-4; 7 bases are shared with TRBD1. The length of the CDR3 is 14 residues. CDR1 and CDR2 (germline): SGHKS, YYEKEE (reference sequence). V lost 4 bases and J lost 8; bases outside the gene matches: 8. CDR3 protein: CASSARQGGEKLFF. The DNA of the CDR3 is TGTGCCAGCAGCGCCCGACAGGGAGGAGAAAAACTGTTTTTT.

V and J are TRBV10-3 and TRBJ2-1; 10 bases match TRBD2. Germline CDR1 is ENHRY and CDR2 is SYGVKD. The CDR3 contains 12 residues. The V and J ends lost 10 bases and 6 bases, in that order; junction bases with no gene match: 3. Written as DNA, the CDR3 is TGTGCCACCGGGACTAGCGCCAATGAGCAGTTCTTC. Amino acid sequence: CATGTSANEQFF.

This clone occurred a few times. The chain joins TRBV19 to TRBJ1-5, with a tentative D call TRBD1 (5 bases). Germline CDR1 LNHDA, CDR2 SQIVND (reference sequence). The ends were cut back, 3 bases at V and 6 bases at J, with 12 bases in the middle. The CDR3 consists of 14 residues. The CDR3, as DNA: TGTGCCAGTAGTATCGGTATTGGGGCTCAGCCCCAGCATTTT. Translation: CASSIGIGAQPQHF.

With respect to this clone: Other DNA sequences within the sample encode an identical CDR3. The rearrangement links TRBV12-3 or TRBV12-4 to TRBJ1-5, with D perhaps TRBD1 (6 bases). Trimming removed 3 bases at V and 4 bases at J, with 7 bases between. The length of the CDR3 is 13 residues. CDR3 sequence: CASSFRGNQPQHF. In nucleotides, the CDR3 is TGTGCCAGCAGTTTTAGGGGGAATCAGCCCCAGCATTTT.

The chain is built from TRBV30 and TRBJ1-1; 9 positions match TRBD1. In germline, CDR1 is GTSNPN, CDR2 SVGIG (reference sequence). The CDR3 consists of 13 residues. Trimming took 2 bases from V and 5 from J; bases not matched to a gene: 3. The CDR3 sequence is CAWSRQGGTEAFF. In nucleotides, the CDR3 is TGTGCCTGGAGTCGACAGGGGGGGACTGAAGCTTTCTTT.

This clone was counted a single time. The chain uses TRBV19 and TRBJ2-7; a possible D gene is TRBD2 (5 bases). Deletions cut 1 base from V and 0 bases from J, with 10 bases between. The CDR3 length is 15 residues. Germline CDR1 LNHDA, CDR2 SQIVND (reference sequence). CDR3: CASSIGTPSSYEQYF. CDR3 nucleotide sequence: TGTGCCAGTAGTATAGGGACTCCGAGCTCCTACGAGCAGTACTTC.

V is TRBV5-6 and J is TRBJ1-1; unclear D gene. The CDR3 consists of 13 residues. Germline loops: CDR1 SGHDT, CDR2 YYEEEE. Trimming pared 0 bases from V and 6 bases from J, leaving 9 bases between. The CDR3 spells CASSLAPWPEAFF. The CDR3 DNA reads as TGTGCCAGCAGCTTGGCTCCGTGGCCTGAAGCTTTCTTT. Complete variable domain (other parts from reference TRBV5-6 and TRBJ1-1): DAGVTQSPTHLIKTRGQQVTLRCSPKSGHDTVSWYQQALGQGPQFIFQYYEEEERQRGNFPDRFSGHQFPNYSSELNVNALLLGDSALYLCASSLAPWPEAFFGQGTRLTVV.

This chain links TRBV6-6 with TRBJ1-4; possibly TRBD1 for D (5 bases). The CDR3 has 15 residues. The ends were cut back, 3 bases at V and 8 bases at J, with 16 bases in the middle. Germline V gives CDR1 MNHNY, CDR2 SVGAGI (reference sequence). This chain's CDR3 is CASSYIGGIEEKLFF. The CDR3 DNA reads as TGTGCCAGCAGTTATATTGGGGGGATCGAGGAAAAACTGTTTTTT.

CDR3 nucleotide sequence: TGTGCCAGCTCACCACCGCTAACTACCTACGAGCAGTACTTC. Translation gives CASSPPLTTYEQYF. The chain recombines TRBV18 with TRBJ2-7; D remains unclear. This CDR3 contains 14 residues. Germline-derived CDR1 and CDR2 are KGHSH and LQKENI. V was cut by 0 bases and J by 2 bases, with 8 bases left in between.

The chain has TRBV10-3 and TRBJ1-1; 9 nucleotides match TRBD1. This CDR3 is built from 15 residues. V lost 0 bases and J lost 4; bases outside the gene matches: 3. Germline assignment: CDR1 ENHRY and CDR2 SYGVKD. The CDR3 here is CAISESRDRATEAFF. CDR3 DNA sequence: TGTGCCATCAGTGAGTCGAGGGACAGGGCCACTGAAGCTTTCTTT.

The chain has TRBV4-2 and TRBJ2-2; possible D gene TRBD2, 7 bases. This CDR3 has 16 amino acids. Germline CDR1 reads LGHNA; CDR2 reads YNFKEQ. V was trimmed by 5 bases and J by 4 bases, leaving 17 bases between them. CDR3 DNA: TGTGCCAGCAGCGGCCAGGGAGGGGGGCGCACCGGGGAGCTGTTTTTT. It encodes CASSGQGGGRTGELFF.

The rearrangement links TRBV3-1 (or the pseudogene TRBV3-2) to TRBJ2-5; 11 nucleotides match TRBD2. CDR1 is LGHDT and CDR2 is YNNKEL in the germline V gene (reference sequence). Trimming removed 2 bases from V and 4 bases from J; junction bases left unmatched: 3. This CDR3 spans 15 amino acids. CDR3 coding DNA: TGTGCCAGCAGCCAAACTAGCGGGAGTGGAGAGACCCAGTACTTC. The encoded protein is CASSQTSGSGETQYF.

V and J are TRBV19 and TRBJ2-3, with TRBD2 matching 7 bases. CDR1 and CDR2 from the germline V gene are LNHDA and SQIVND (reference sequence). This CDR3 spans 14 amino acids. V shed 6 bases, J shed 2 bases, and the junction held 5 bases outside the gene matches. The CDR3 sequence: CASSSSGITDTQYF. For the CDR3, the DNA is TGTGCCAGTAGCTCTAGCGGAATCACAGATACGCAGTATTTT.

CDR3 sequence reads: CASSPRAGGPPEKLFF. CDR3 in DNA: TGTGCCAGCAGCCCTAGGGCGGGGGGGCCTCCTGAAAAACTGTTTTTT. J is TRBJ1-4 and V is TRBV7-2, with a weak D call TRBD1 (6 bases). The CDR3 runs 16 residues. Trimming shortened V by 5 bases and J by 7 bases, and 20 bases separated the two germline ends. The V gene's germline CDR1 is SGHTA and CDR2 FQGNSA.

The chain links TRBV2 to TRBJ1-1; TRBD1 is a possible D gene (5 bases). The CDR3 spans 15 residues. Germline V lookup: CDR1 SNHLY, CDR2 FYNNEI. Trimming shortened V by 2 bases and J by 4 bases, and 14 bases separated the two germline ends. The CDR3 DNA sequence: TGTGCCAGCAGTGAAATCGGACAATTTTTCACTGAAGCTTTCTTT. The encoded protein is CASSEIGQFFTEAFF.

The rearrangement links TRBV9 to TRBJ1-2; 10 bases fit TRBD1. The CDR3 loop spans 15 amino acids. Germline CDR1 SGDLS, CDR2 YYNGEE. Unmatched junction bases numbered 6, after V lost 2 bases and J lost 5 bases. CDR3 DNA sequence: TGTGCCAGCAGCGTCGGGACAGGGGTCGGGTATGGCTACACCTTC. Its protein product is CASSVGTGVGYGYTF.

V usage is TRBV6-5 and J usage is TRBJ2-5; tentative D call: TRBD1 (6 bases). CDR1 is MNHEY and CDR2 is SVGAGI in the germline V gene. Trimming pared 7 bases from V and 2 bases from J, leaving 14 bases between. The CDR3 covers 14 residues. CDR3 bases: TGTGCCAGCAACCCGACAGGTTTTCAAGAGACCCAGTACTTC. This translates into CASNPTGFQETQYF.

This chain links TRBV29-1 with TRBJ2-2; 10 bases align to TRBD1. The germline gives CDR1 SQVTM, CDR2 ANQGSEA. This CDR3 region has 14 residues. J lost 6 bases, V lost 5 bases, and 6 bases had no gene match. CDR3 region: CSVRTGGLAGELFF. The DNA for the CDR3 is TGCAGCGTTAGGACAGGGGGGCTAGCCGGGGAGCTGTTTTTT.

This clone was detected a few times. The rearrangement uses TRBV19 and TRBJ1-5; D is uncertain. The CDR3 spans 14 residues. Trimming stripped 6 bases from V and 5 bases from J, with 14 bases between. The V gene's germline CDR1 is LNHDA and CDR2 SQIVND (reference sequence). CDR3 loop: CASSEAGWDQPQHF. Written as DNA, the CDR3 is TGTGCCAGTAGCGAGGCGGGTTGGGATCAGCCCCAGCATTTT.